The next 17 T cell receptor beta chains were all read from a single sample in a study of T cells after yellow fever vaccination. TCRdb re-analysed the 5' RACE reads in MiXCR, keeping a single row per CDR3 protein. This sample has about 63,000 distinct CDR3 sequences; less than 8.5% occur once, and the top ten carry about 38%. The sample was CD8+ T cells sorted from PBMCs, taken 15 days after the yellow fever booster vaccination. Receptor source: a man aged 25 to 40 who received the YFV17D yellow fever vaccine.

In this sample, this clonotype turned up a few times. The CDR3: CASSEDSLAGGEYTDTQYF. As DNA, the CDR3 is TGCGCCAGCAGTGAAGATTCACTAGCGGGAGGTGAATACACAGATACGCAGTATTTT. The chain employs TRBV10-1 and TRBJ2-3, with 12 bases that match TRBD2. V shed 3 bases, J shed 2 bases, and the junction held 12 bases outside the gene matches. The CDR3 has 19 residues. The germline V gene has CDR1 WNHNN and CDR2 SYGVQD (reference sequence).

This chain joins TRBV23-1 and TRBJ2-1; TRBD2 aligns across 7 bases. TRBV23-1 is noted as an ORF with a role that remains uncertain. Trimming cost V 2 bases and J 8 bases; bases outside gene matches: 18. The length of the CDR3 is 18 residues. For the CDR3, the DNA is TGCGCCAGCAGTCAAAATAGCGGGCGGCGCAGAAAACAGGATGAGCAGTTCTTC. This encodes CASSQNSGRRRKQDEQFF.

In its sample, this clonotype was seen many times. The V gene is TRBV7-9, the J gene TRBJ1-4; 7 nucleotides align to TRBD1. The germline CDR1 and CDR2 sequences are SEHNR and FQNEAQ (reference sequence). CDR3 length: 15 amino acids. Trimming removed 5 bases from V and 3 bases from J; junction bases left unmatched: 6. The DNA of the CDR3 is TGTGCCAGCAGCGCCCGGACAGGAGCTAATGAAAAACTGTTTTTT. Translating it yields CASSARTGANEKLFF.

This chain uses TRBV4-3 with TRBJ1-1; D is ambiguous. The CDR3 loop spans 15 amino acids. Germline lookup yields CDR1 LGHNA and CDR2 YSLEER. V shed 3 bases and J shed 4 bases, with 15 bases lying between them. The DNA for the CDR3 is TGCGCCAGCAGCCAGGAGGTGCGGCGGAGCACTGAAGCTTTCTTT. Translating it yields CASSQEVRRSTEAFF.

This clonotype was counted between two and nine times. The chain recombines TRBV7-2 with TRBJ2-5; D perhaps matches TRBD2 (6 bases). From germline, CDR1 is SGHTA and CDR2 FQGNSA. The CDR3 loop spans 15 amino acids. V lost 3 bases to trimming and J lost 5 bases, with 16 bases between them. The CDR3 protein is CASSFLGGGYETQYF. CDR3 sequence (DNA): TGTGCCAGCAGCTTTCTGGGGGGAGGCTATGAGACCCAGTACTTC.

This clonotype has a count of ten or more. V usage is TRBV15 and J usage is TRBJ2-1, with 7 bases lining up with TRBD2. J gave up 2 bases and V 6 bases, and 1 base lay outside the gene matches. CDR3 length: 13 amino acids. Germline-derived CDR1 and CDR2 are LNHNV and YYDKDF (reference sequence). The CDR3 is CATRLAPYNEQFF. In nucleotides, the CDR3 is TGTGCCACCAGACTAGCGCCCTACAATGAGCAGTTCTTC.

This clonotype has at least ten counts. The chain uses TRBV7-6 and TRBJ2-3, with 7 bases that match TRBD2. Germline CDR1 is SGHVS and CDR2 is FNYEAQ. The CDR3 extends over 15 amino acids. The V gene end was trimmed by 1 base and the J gene end by 0 bases; junction bases not matched to a gene: 1. The CDR3 DNA is TGTGCCAGCAGCTTAGTGGGAGGGAGCACAGATACGCAGTATTTT. Translated, it gives CASSLVGGSTDTQYF.

This clonotype was detected many times. The chain is built from TRBV2 and TRBJ2-1, with 13 bases fitting TRBD2. Germline lookup yields CDR1 SNHLY and CDR2 FYNNEI. The V segment lost 6 bases and the J segment 8 bases; nucleotides outside the gene matches: 10. This CDR3 has 16 residues. The CDR3 loop reads CASSYGLAGAFDEQFF. The CDR3 DNA reads TGTGCCAGCAGCTATGGACTAGCGGGAGCCTTCGATGAGCAGTTCTTC.

This clonotype was detected many times. The chain combines TRBV14 with TRBJ2-1; D ambiguous. Germline V lookup: CDR1 SGHDN, CDR2 FVKESK. V dropped 0 bases and J dropped 3 bases, with 15 bases sitting between them. CDR3 length equals 17 residues. As DNA, the CDR3 is TGTGCCAGCAGCCAAGAGGGCTCCTATTTCCTCTACAATGAGCAGTTCTTC. Residues: CASSQEGSYFLYNEQFF.

This clonotype was seen more than once but under ten times. V usage is TRBV20-1 and J usage is TRBJ2-2; TRBD2 matches at 7 bases. This CDR3 is 13 amino acids long. Germline values: CDR1 DFQATT, CDR2 SNEGSKA (reference sequence). The J segment lost 1 base and the V segment lost 6 bases, leaving 2 bases of the junction unmatched. The CDR3 is CSAQRENTGELFF. Written as DNA, the CDR3 is TGCAGTGCACAGCGGGAGAACACCGGGGAGCTGTTTTTT.

This clonotype was counted at least ten times. The rearrangement links TRBV28 to TRBJ2-1; the match to TRBD2 covers 10 bases. Germline trimming cut 2 bases from V and 4 bases from J; bases unmatched to any gene: 14. The CDR3 is 19 residues long. Germline-derived CDR1 and CDR2 are MDHEN and SYDVKM. CDR3 protein: CASSLATSGSERDYNEQFF. The CDR3 DNA follows: TGTGCCAGCAGTTTAGCGACTAGCGGGTCTGAAAGGGATTACAATGAGCAGTTCTTC.

This clonotype was observed once. The chain couples TRBV3-1 to TRBJ2-3; D gene unclear. Trimming stripped 10 bases from V and 4 bases from J, with 3 bases between. This CDR3 spans 9 amino acids. CDR1 and CDR2 (germline): LGHDT, YNNKEL (reference sequence). CDR3 sequence reads: CAISDTQYF. The CDR3 region has the DNA TGTGCCATATCAGATACGCAGTATTTT.

This clonotype came up many times. In DNA, the CDR3 is TGTGCCAGCACCCCTAAGGGAGCGGGAGGTATGGATGAGCAGTTCTTC. Its translation: CASTPKGAGGMDEQFF. The V and J genes are TRBV12-3 or TRBV12-4 and TRBJ2-1, with 9 bases that match TRBD2. Trimming took 7 bases from V and 8 from J; bases not matched to a gene: 15. This CDR3 has 16 amino acids.

This clonotype showed up many times. V usage is TRBV5-1 and J usage is TRBJ2-1; D uncertain. V lost 2 bases to trimming and J lost 9 bases, with 9 bases between them. CDR1 is SGHRS and CDR2 is YFSETQ in the germline V gene. The length of the CDR3 is 12 residues. The CDR3 coding sequence is TGCGCCAGCAGCTTTAGTGATTTTGAGCAGTTCTTC. This gives the protein CASSFSDFEQFF.

The gene calls are TRBV5-1 and TRBJ2-1; TRBD2 agrees at 14 bases. With 5 bases clipped from V and 9 bases from J, the junction kept 10 bases outside the gene matches. The germline V gene has CDR1 SGHRS and CDR2 YFSETQ. This CDR3 contains 16 residues. CDR3 sequence: CASRLPGLAGVGEQFF. In nucleotides, the CDR3 is TGCGCCAGCAGATTGCCGGGACTAGCGGGAGTGGGTGAGCAGTTCTTC.

This clonotype appeared many times. In DNA form, the CDR3 reads TGCGCCAGCAGCCCAGGAAGGGAGTCCTACAATGAGCAGTTCTTC. Translation gives CASSPGRESYNEQFF. The rearrangement links TRBV4-3 to TRBJ2-1; tentative D call: TRBD2 (5 bases). Per germline, CDR1 LGHNA and CDR2 YSLEER. The germline V and J ends were trimmed by 4 bases and 1 base, with 11 bases remaining between them. The CDR3 totals 15 residues.

This clonotype was picked up many times. This chain connects TRBV6-1 to TRBJ2-2; D unresolved. This CDR3 region has 16 residues. Germline V lookup: CDR1 MNHNS, CDR2 SASEGT. V lost 6 bases and J 10 bases, leaving 24 bases between the germline ends. The CDR3 loop is CASSVTGRPGFVELFF. The DNA for the CDR3 is TGTGCCAGCAGCGTAACGGGCCGGCCCGGGTTCGTGGAGCTGTTTTTT.